A selection of T cell receptor beta chains follows, all from one sample in a study of PD-1 blockade in classical Hodgkin lymphoma. The repertoire was sequenced with immunoSEQ multiplex PCR; TCRdb's copy has only in-frame clones and lacks some. Seen here are under 25,000 clones, around 70% observed once, and the top ten hold over 15%. The material was peripheral blood mononuclear cells (PBMCs), obtained before the fourth cycle of nivolumab. The receptors were gathered from a human donor with classical Hodgkin lymphoma. Each CDR3 is given with its conserved first and last residue. Each record gives: J gene, D gene, V gene, clone size, CDR3 DNA, CDR3 protein. The D gene is left open where the match is weak. Some rows mark clone size as missing; the rest say once, few, many or name a class of expanded clone.

>TRBJ2-4|TRBD1|TRBV18|.
TGTGCCAGCTCACCTTCCGGGACAGGGGTCGGCATTCAGTACTTC
CASSPSGTGVGIQYF
>TRBJ2-1|.|TRBV9|.
TGTGCCAGCAGCGCCCGACCGCTAGCTGTCGTTGAGCAGTTCTTC
CASSARPLAVVEQFF
>TRBJ1-6|.|TRBV7-9|.
TGTGCCAGCGGCAGAGGACAGTCTAGGGGGTATTCACCCCTCCACTTT
CASGRGQSRGYSPLHF
>TRBJ2-7|TRBD2|TRBV7-2|once
TGTGCCAGCAGCCGCGCTAGCGGGACTTCCTACGAGCAGTACTTC
CASSRASGTSYEQYF
>TRBJ1-4|TRBD1|TRBV7-8|.
TGTGCCAGCAGCTTGACCGGGACAGGGCATGAAAAACTGTTTTTT
CASSLTGTGHEKLFF
>TRBJ2-1|TRBD2|TRBV7-8|.
TGTGCCAGCAGCTTAGTCATGGGGACTAGCGTGCACAATGAGCAGTTCTTC
CASSLVMGTSVHNEQFF
>TRBJ2-3|TRBD2|TRBV6-4|.
TGTGCCAGCAGTGACGGCGGGGGGAGCACAGATACGCAGTATTTT
CASSDGGGSTDTQYF
>TRBJ1-5|.|TRBV6-5|few
TGTGCCAGCAACGCGGGTCGCAATCAGCCCCAGCATTTT
CASNAGRNQPQHF
>TRBJ1-3|.|TRBV5-1|.
TGCGCCAGCAGCCCGGGCTCGATTGGTAACACCATATATTTT
CASSPGSIGNTIYF
>TRBJ1-5|.|TRBV19|.
TGTGCCAGTAGTGGGAGCAATCAGCCCCAGCATTTT
CASSGSNQPQHF
>TRBJ2-7|TRBD2|TRBV28|.
TGTGCCAGCACTAATGGACTAGCGGGAGGACGCGAGCAGTACTTC
CASTNGLAGGREQYF
>TRBJ2-7|TRBD2|TRBV28|.
TGTGCCAGCAGGTCACTAGCGGGGGGCTCCTACGAGCAGTACTTC
CASRSLAGGSYEQYF
>TRBJ2-2|TRBD1|TRBV4-2|.
TGTGCCAGCAGCCGGGACAGTGGGATCGCCGGGGAGCTGTTTTTT
CASSRDSGIAGELFF
>TRBJ2-1|TRBD2|TRBV5-1|.
TGCGCCAGCAGCTTGGACACTAGCGGACGCTTCGCCAATGAGCAGTTCTTC
CASSLDTSGRFANEQFF
>TRBJ2-1|TRBD2|TRBV4-3|.
TGCGCCAGCAGCCAGGGAACGCAGCGGGGGACCAGAGAGCAGTTCTTC
CASSQGTQRGTREQFF
>TRBJ1-5|.|TRBV6-5|once
TGTGCCAGCAGTTATATGGCAGGGGAGAGCCAGCCCCAGCATTTT
CASSYMAGESQPQHF
>TRBJ1-5|.|TRBV18|few
TGTGCCAGCTCACAGGTTTTCCCAGGAGCAAATCAGCCCCAGCATTTT
CASSQVFPGANQPQHF
>TRBJ1-1|.|TRBV4-1|.
TGCGCCAGCAGCCGCAACAGTAACATGAACACTGAAGCTTTCTTT
CASSRNSNMNTEAFF
>TRBJ1-3|.|TRBV6-7|.
TGTGCCAGCAGTTACCTGAAAGACAAGGTTAAGGGAAACACCATATATTTT
CASSYLKDKVKGNTIYF
>TRBJ1-3|.|TRBV6-6|.
TGTGCCAGCAGTTCGGCAAACACCATATATTTT
CASSSANTIYF
>TRBJ2-7|.|TRBV5-1|.
TGCGCCAGCAGCTTGGGACACAGCTCCTACGAGCAGTACTTC
CASSLGHSSYEQYF
>TRBJ2-7|TRBD2|TRBV6-5|.
TGTGCCAGCAGTTACATAGCGGGGGCCGGGGGGAAGCAGTACTTC
CASSYIAGAGGKQYF
>TRBJ2-7|.|TRBV27|.
TGTGCCAGCAGTTTGAATCCAGCGGCCTCTCCCTACGAGCAGTACTTC
CASSLNPAASPYEQYF
>TRBJ2-3|.|TRBV10-3|.
TGTGCCATCAGTGAAGTAGGAGCAAGGCGTGGGACAGATACGCAGTATTTT
CAISEVGARRGTDTQYF
>TRBJ2-7|.|TRBV6-6|.
TGTGCCAGCGGGGGACGTCAGGGATACGAGCAGTACTTC
CASGGRQGYEQYF
>TRBJ2-5|.|TRBV28|.
TGTGCCCGGGAAGCCCTCGCGGAGACCCAGTACTTC
CAREALAETQYF
>TRBJ1-6|TRBD1|TRBV19|.
TGTGCCAGTACCACAAGGGACAGCTCCTATAATTCACCCCTCCACTTT
CASTTRDSSYNSPLHF
>TRBJ2-3|.|TRBV9|.
TGTGCCAGCAGCGCCCGAGGGACCTCGCGCTCGGATACGCAGTATTTT
CASSARGTSRSDTQYF
>TRBJ2-2|TRBD1|TRBV10-3|.
TGTGCCATCAGGAGGACAGGGGAGAACACCGGGGAGCTGTTTTTT
CAIRRTGENTGELFF
>TRBJ1-1|.|TRBV29-1|.
TGCAGCGTTGGACAGCCCCCTAACACTGAAGCTTTCTTT
CSVGQPPNTEAFF
>TRBJ1-2|TRBD1|TRBV6-6|.
TGTGCCAGCAGACCTTCCGGGACAGGGAACTATGGCTACACCTTC
CASRPSGTGNYGYTF
>TRBJ1-2|.|TRBV7-2|.
TGTGCCAGCAGCTTAGCTCCGTTATTTATTCGGGGGGGCCTCTACTCCGATGGCTACACCTTC
CASSLAPLFIRGGLYSDGYTF
>TRBJ2-1|.|TRBV2|.
TGTGCCAGCACCCCCCTTGCGGGGCATGAGCAGTTCTTC
CASTPLAGHEQFF
>TRBJ2-5|.|TRBV18|.
TGTGCCAGCTCACCGGGGACTCTGGAGACCCAGTACTTC
CASSPGTLETQYF
>TRBJ1-1|.|TRBV2|.
TGTGCCACACAGGGTGATTATACTGAAGCTTTCTTT
CATQGDYTEAFF
>TRBJ2-3|.|TRBV18|few
TGTGCCAGCTCACCCACCGTCGTAGGGGCAGATACGCAGTATTTT
CASSPTVVGADTQYF
>TRBJ1-3|.|TRBV28|few
TGTGCCAGCAGTTTCCGGGGCAGGCGGGGAAACACCATATATTTT
CASSFRGRRGNTIYF
>TRBJ2-5|.|TRBV19|.
TGTGCCAGTAGTACACCGGGACTCAGGCGAGAGACCCAGTACTTC
CASSTPGLRRETQYF
>TRBJ2-3|.|TRBV7-6|.
TGTGCCAGCAGCCCACAGGGAGTCGGCACAGATACGCAGTATTTT
CASSPQGVGTDTQYF
>TRBJ2-3|TRBD2|TRBV28|.
TGTGCCAGCAGAGCGGGAACCACAGATACGCAGTATTTT
CASRAGTTDTQYF
>TRBJ2-7|TRBD1|TRBV6-5|.
TGTGCCAGCAGTTACATGGGACAGGGGGCGAGGTACGAGCAGTACTTC
CASSYMGQGARYEQYF
>TRBJ1-2|TRBD1|TRBV18|.
TGTGCCAGCTCACCCGGGACAGAGTACTATGGCTACACCTTC
CASSPGTEYYGYTF
>TRBJ1-3|TRBD1|TRBV5-1|.
TGCGCCAGCAGCTTAGGACAGGGCGCTGGAAACACCATATATTTT
CASSLGQGAGNTIYF
>TRBJ2-7|.|TRBV18|.
TGTGCCAGCTCACCGGGTTCCTTAGGGAAATACGAGCAGTACTTC
CASSPGSLGKYEQYF
>TRBJ1-4|.|TRBV7-2|.
TGTGCCAGCAGCCGGGGGGCCTACTCTAATGAAAAACTGTTTTTT
CASSRGAYSNEKLFF
>TRBJ2-4|.|TRBV6-1|.
TGTGCCAGCAGTGAGGAGGTTGGTCTGGTGGCCAAAAACATTCAGTACTTC
CASSEEVGLVAKNIQYF
>TRBJ2-3|.|TRBV21-1|.
TGTGCCAGCAGCAAGGGGACAGCCACTAGCACAGATACGCAGTATTTT
CASSKGTATSTDTQYF
>TRBJ2-7|.|TRBV6-4|.
TGTGCCAGCAGTCCTTCCGACAGTTCGTTCTACGAGCAGTACTTC
CASSPSDSSFYEQYF